A single sample gave rise to the 14 T cell receptor beta chains below, sequenced in a study of cytomegalovirus exposure and HLA in healthy donors (dated by TCRdb to the late 2010s). Libraries were constructed by the immunoSEQ multiplex PCR assay. For the multiplex PCR, a mixture combining 60 forward primers for TCR Vbeta segments and 13 reverse primers for TCR Jbeta segments was used. Not all clones reach the TCRdb copy of this immuneACCESS table, which keeps in-frame sequences only. Checked studies attribute under half of the gap to unresolved V genes and leave the rest unexplained. This sample is represented by roughly 150,000 clones; roughly 80% of them were singletons. About 7.1% of the sample is held by the ten biggest clonotypes. What was sequenced was PBMCs. The source is a woman aged 45 to 65 in good health and CMV-seropositive.

This clone appeared a few times. The chain links TRBV5-1 to TRBJ2-3; D possibly corresponds to TRBD2 (7 bases). Germline V CDR1 and CDR2: SGHRS, YFSETQ. V shed 0 bases and J shed 2 bases, with 10 bases lying between them. The CDR3 contains 15 residues. CDR3 sequence: CASSLGRGATDTQYF. The CDR3 nucleotides read TGCGCCAGCAGCTTGGGTCGGGGGGCCACAGATACGCAGTATTTT.

The V and J genes are TRBV27 and TRBJ2-7; 7 bases agree with TRBD2. After removal of 3 bases from V and 7 bases from J, the junction contained 6 bases not matched to a gene. The CDR3 totals 13 residues. CDR1 is MNHEY, CDR2 SMNVEV, per germline (reference sequence). CDR3 in amino acids: CASSFYSGEEQYF. The CDR3 DNA reads TGTGCCAGCAGTTTTTACAGCGGGGAGGAGCAGTACTTC.

The V gene is TRBV4-1, the J gene TRBJ1-3, with D uncertain. Between the trimmed V and J ends, which lost 3 bases and 2 bases, there was a span of 11 bases. This CDR3 region has 15 residues. Germline V lookup: CDR1 MGHRA, CDR2 YSYEKL. The CDR3 region is CASSQAGSAGNTIYF. The CDR3 DNA reads TGCGCCAGCAGCCAGGCAGGCTCCGCTGGAAACACCATATATTTT.

The chain links TRBV5-1 to TRBJ2-5; 7 bases fit TRBD1. Losses at the gene ends were 0 bases for V and 4 bases for J; bases not matched to a gene: 9. CDR3 size: 16 residues. Germline CDR1 is SGHRS and CDR2 is YFSETQ. In DNA, the CDR3 is TGCGCCAGCAGCTTGGCGGGGACAGTGAGGGGAGAGACCCAGTACTTC. Translating gives CASSLAGTVRGETQYF.

In its sample, this clone was seen once. V is TRBV6-1 and J is TRBJ2-1; tentatively, D is TRBD2 (6 bases). The V gene lost 6 bases and the J gene lost 0 bases, with 12 bases spanning the gap. The CDR3 length is 15 residues. Germline V CDR1 and CDR2: MNHNS, SASEGT. The CDR3: CASSLGGGSYNEQFF. In nucleotides, the CDR3 is TGTGCCAGCAGCCTGGGAGGTGGCTCCTACAATGAGCAGTTCTTC.

The chain joins TRBV6-5 to TRBJ1-1, with TRBD1 matching over 8 bases. The V gene's germline CDR1 is MNHEY and CDR2 SVGAGI. Trimming took 2 bases from V and 1 from J; bases not matched to a gene: 6. The CDR3 loop spans 16 amino acids. The CDR3 nucleotides read TGTGCCAGCAGTTACGCGAGGACAGGGAGGAACACTGAAGCTTTCTTT. Translated, it gives CASSYARTGRNTEAFF.

This clone has just one count. The chain couples TRBV28 to TRBJ1-5; 8 bases align to TRBD1. CDR1 is MDHEN, CDR2 SYDVKM, per germline. This CDR3 is 14 amino acids long. Trimming removed 3 bases from V and 3 bases from J; junction bases left unmatched: 1. This CDR3 is CASSLTGANQPQHF. The CDR3 coding sequence is TGTGCCAGCAGTTTGACAGGGGCCAATCAGCCCCAGCATTTT.

V and J are TRBV10-2 and TRBJ2-7, with D possibly being TRBD2 (5 bases). In germline, CDR1 is WSHSY, CDR2 SAAADI. Trimming cost V 3 bases and J 6 bases, with 6 bases left between them. The CDR3 covers 11 residues. DNA for the CDR3: TGCGCCAGCAGTGAACTAGTCGAGCAGTACTTC. The encoded protein is CASSELVEQYF.

J is TRBJ1-1 and V is TRBV12-5; 9 bases map to TRBD1. J gave up 7 bases and V 0 bases, and 6 bases lay outside the gene matches. CDR1 and CDR2 (germline): LGHNT, FRNRAP. The CDR3 is 15 amino acids. The CDR3 is CASGLVQGARDEAFF. The CDR3 DNA reads as TGTGCTAGTGGTTTGGTACAGGGGGCGCGCGATGAAGCTTTCTTT.

V is TRBV18 and J is TRBJ1-4; 9 bases fit TRBD1. The V and J ends lost 1 base and 7 bases, in that order; junction bases with no gene match: 4. The CDR3 has 15 residues. The V gene's germline CDR1 is KGHSH and CDR2 LQKENI. The CDR3 protein is CASSPRGQGLEKLFF. The CDR3 coding sequence is TGTGCCAGCTCACCACGAGGACAGGGGCTTGAAAAACTGTTTTTT.

This chain links TRBV6-6 with TRBJ2-3, with TRBD1 matching 7 bases. The junction had 4 bases not matched to a gene; V was cut back by 10 bases and J by 6 bases. CDR3 size: 11 residues. The germline V gene has CDR1 MNHNY and CDR2 SVGAGI (reference sequence). CDR3: CATDRADTQYF. The CDR3 DNA reads TGTGCCACAGACAGGGCCGATACGCAGTATTTT.

The chain links TRBV30 to TRBJ1-6; tentatively, D is TRBD1 (6 bases). Per the germline V gene, CDR1 is GTSNPN and CDR2 is SVGIG (reference sequence). V gave up 3 bases and J gave up 8 bases, with 8 bases separating them. The CDR3 consists of 12 residues. The CDR3 spells CAWSRGDSPLHF. The CDR3 DNA follows: TGTGCCTGGAGCAGGGGAGATTCACCCCTCCACTTT.

The chain links TRBV6-1 to TRBJ2-7; 7 bases fit TRBD2. V dropped 2 bases and J dropped 7; count of bases not matched to a gene: 11. Germline V lookup: CDR1 MNHNS, CDR2 SASEGT. The CDR3 has 15 amino acids. CDR3 nucleotide sequence: TGTGCCAGCAGTGAACTCGCAGCGGGGCGTCGGGAGCAGTACTTC. Translating gives CASSELAAGRREQYF.

This clone was observed once. The chain carries TRBV4-3 and TRBJ2-5, with a possible D match to TRBD2 (5 bases). Germline V gene data show CDR1 as LGHNA and CDR2 as YSLEER. Trimming removed 4 bases from V and 6 bases from J, with 12 bases in between. This CDR3 has 13 amino acids. The CDR3, as DNA: TGCGCCAGCAGCCCAGGAGGTCTCAAGACCCAGTACTTC. It specifies CASSPGGLKTQYF.